Presented here are 9 T cell receptor beta chains from one specimen sequenced in a study of blood T cells in healthy people across ages. PCR was performed a second time for about 6 to 12 cycles using a sample-barcoded 5' primer and a J-beta primer mix. From the 5' RACE reads, TCRdb called clonotypes with MiXCR, one entry per CDR3 protein. The top ten clones hold over 2.5% of a sample with roughly 800,000 distinct CDR3 sequences, more than 25% of them seen once. The same sample was also studied in work on T cells of mothers and their children.

Sequencing was performed on blood. The receptors stem from a boy aged 5-17 years in good health.

This chain links TRBV6-1 with TRBJ1-4; weak D call: TRBD1 (5 bases). The CDR3 runs 16 residues. The V end was cut by 7 bases, the J end by 4 bases, with 19 bases between. Germline-derived CDR1 and CDR2 are MNHNS and SASEGT. In DNA, the CDR3 is TGTGCCAGCAAGAGGGACCGGGACGGCCTTAATGAAAAACTGTTTTTT. Encoded protein: CASKRDRDGLNEKLFF.

Only a few counts were recorded for this clonotype. A junction boundary mismatches the germline segment, possibly from a read error. The chain employs TRBV7-8 and TRBJ2-5; D tentatively reads TRBD1 or TRBD2 (5 bases each). The CDR3 spans 14 residues. In germline, CDR1 is SGHVS, CDR2 FQNEAQ. The CDR3 DNA is TGTGCCAGCAGCCTCGGGACGAGTCAAGAGAGCCAGTACTTC. Its protein product is CASSLGTSQESQYF.

Points on this clonotype: Germline and junction disagree at one end, which may indicate a read error. The chain combines TRBV11-2 with TRBJ1-3; 7 bases are shared with TRBD1. Germline loops: CDR1 SGHAT, CDR2 FQNNGV. There are 9 residues in the CDR3. CDR3 in DNA: TGTGCCACCTCACCGGGGACAGCGTTT. Protein product: CATSPGTAF.

The chain is built from TRBV5-6 and TRBJ2-5, with D perhaps matching TRBD2 (5 bases). The germline gives CDR1 SGHDT, CDR2 YYEEEE. V lost 1 base, J lost 0 bases, and 10 bases lay in between. The CDR3 loop spans 15 amino acids. DNA of the CDR3: TGTGCCAGCAGCTTGAAGCGGTACCACCAAGAGACCCAGTACTTC. It yields the protein CASSLKRYHQETQYF.

This sequence joins TRBV3-1 and TRBJ2-7; no firm D call. Germline V gives CDR1 LGHDT, CDR2 YNNKEL (reference sequence). The CDR3 loop spans 14 amino acids. V gave up 0 bases and J gave up 3 bases, with 9 bases separating them. CDR3 in DNA: TGTGCCAGCAGCCAAGATCGGCTCATCTACGAGCAGTACTTC. Amino acid sequence: CASSQDRLIYEQYF.

The J gene is TRBJ2-2, the V gene TRBV29-1; D is ambiguous. This CDR3 comprises 13 residues. Trimming removed 8 bases from V and 6 bases from J, with 16 bases in between. CDR1 is SQVTM and CDR2 is ANQGSEA in the germline V gene. The CDR3 sequence: CSSRLLGSGELFF. The CDR3 DNA reads as TGCAGCTCCCGATTGTTGGGGTCCGGGGAGCTGTTTTTT.

The chain uses TRBV6-5 and TRBJ2-5, with 10 bases matching TRBD2. Gene TRBJ2-1 matches the end of the DNA better, so the J call may be wrong. The CDR3 runs 18 residues. Looked up from germline, CDR1 is MNHEY and CDR2 is SVGAGI. The CDR3 coding sequence is TGTGCCAGCAGTTACTCGGGAGCTAGCGGGGGAGTATACAATGAGCAGTTCTTC. This gives the protein CASSYSGASGGVYNEQFF.

V and J are TRBV12-5 and TRBJ2-7, with 10 bases lining up with TRBD2. The last part of the DNA fits TRBJ2-5 better; the J call may be wrong. The germline V gene encodes CDR1 LGHNT and CDR2 FRNRAP. The CDR3 has 15 residues. The CDR3 reads CASGSPGTSEETQYF. Here the CDR3 DNA reads TGTGCTAGTGGTTCCCCCGGGACTAGCGAAGAGACCCAGTACTTC.

V usage is TRBV7-2 and J usage is TRBJ2-7; D is unresolved. Germline assignment: CDR1 SGHTA and CDR2 FQGNSA. The CDR3 consists of 14 residues. V was trimmed by 5 bases and J by 6 bases, leaving 17 bases between them. CDR3 bases: TGTGCCAGCAGCCCCGGCCTGATTCCGGGCGAGCAGTACTTC. Translation: CASSPGLIPGEQYF.